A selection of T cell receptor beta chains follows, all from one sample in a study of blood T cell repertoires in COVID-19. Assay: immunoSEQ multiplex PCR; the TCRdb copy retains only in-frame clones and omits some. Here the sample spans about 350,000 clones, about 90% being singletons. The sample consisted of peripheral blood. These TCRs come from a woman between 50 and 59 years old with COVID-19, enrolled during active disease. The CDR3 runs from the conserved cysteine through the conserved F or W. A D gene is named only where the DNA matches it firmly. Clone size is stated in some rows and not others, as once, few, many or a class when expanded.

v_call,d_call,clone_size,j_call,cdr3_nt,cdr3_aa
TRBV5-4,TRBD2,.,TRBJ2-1,TGTGCCAGCAGCCCGGGAGGCTCCCACAATGAGCAGTTCTTC,CASSPGGSHNEQFF
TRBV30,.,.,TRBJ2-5,TGTGCCTGGAGTCCCCAGATAGAGACCCAGTACTTC,CAWSPQIETQYF
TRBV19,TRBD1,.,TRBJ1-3,TGTGCCACCGCGGACAGGCCTAACACCATATATTTT,CATADRPNTIYF
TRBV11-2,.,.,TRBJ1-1,TGTGCCAGCAGCTTCCGAATTAGAGTGGGGGGGCTTACTGAAGCTTTCTTT,CASSFRIRVGGLTEAFF
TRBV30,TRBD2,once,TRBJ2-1,TGTGCCTGGAGTCGACTAGCGGGTAAAAGCTCCTACAATGAGCAGTTCTTC,CAWSRLAGKSSYNEQFF
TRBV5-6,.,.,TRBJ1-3,TGTGCCAGCAGCTTGGACCGGACAGCTGGAAACACCATATATTTT,CASSLDRTAGNTIYF
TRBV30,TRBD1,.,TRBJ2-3,TGTGCCTGGAGCGACGGGGACAGGAGGCGCCCAGATACGCAGTATTTT,CAWSDGDRRRPDTQYF
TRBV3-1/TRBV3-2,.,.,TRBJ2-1,TGTGCCAGCAGCCAAGCCTATCCGAACAGGGTTAAGGCCAATGAGCAGTTCTTC,CASSQAYPNRVKANEQFF
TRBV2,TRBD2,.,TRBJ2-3,TGTGCCAGCAGTTCACTAGCGGGAGCGGGCACAGATACGCAGTATTTT,CASSSLAGAGTDTQYF
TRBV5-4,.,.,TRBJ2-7,TGTGCCAGCAGCTTCGGAGTTTCCTACGAGCAGTACTTC,CASSFGVSYEQYF
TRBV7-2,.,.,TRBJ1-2,TGTGCCAGCAGCTTAGGCCCGACGGGGAGGGACTATGGCTACACCTTC,CASSLGPTGRDYGYTF
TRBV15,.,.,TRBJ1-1,TGTGCCACCAGCAGGGATCTTGGGGCCTTAGCTTTCTTT,CATSRDLGALAFF
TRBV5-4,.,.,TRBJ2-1,TGTGCCAGCAGCTTGGGCGGGGCGGACAATGAGCAGTTCTTC,CASSLGGADNEQFF
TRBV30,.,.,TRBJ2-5,TGTGCCTGGAATCGGGTACAAGAGACCCAGTACTTC,CAWNRVQETQYF
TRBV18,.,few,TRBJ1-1,TGTGCCAGCTCATCAAAACAGGAGAACACTGAAGCTTTCTTT,CASSSKQENTEAFF
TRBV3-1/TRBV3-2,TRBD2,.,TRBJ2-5,TGTGCCAGCAGCCAAGATCAACTCTTAGCCGGGAGGTACAAAGAGACCCAGTACTTC,CASSQDQLLAGRYKETQYF
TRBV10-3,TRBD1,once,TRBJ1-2,TGTGCCATCAGTTTCCGGGACAGGGGGGCCGTAACGGGAGGCTACACCTTC,CAISFRDRGAVTGGYTF
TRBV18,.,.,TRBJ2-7,TGTGCCAGCTCACCACCGACTTCCTACGAGCAGTACTTC,CASSPPTSYEQYF
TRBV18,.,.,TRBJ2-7,TGTGCCAGCTCACCACCGGCGGTGGAGAGGGAGCAGTACTTC,CASSPPAVEREQYF
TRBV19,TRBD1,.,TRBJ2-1,TGTGCCAGTAGTGGACAGGGCCTTTACAATGAGCAGTTCTTC,CASSGQGLYNEQFF
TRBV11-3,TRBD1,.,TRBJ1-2,TGTGCCAGCAGCTTAGGTGGGACAGACTATGGCTACACCTTC,CASSLGGTDYGYTF
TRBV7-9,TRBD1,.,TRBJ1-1,TGTGCCAGCAGTAGGGATGGGACAGGGAGTCAGACTGAAGCTTTCTTT,CASSRDGTGSQTEAFF
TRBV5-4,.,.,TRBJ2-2,TGTGCCAGCAGCTGGGGGGGCGGGACTTCGAACACCGGGGAGCTGTTTTTT,CASSWGGGTSNTGELFF
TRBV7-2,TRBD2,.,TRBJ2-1,TGTGCCAGCCAGCGGGGACTTACCCTAGTTAATGAGCAGTTCTTC,CASQRGLTLVNEQFF
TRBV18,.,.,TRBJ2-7,TGTGCCAGCTCACCCGGTACCTCCACGCTCCAAATCGAGCAGTACTTC,CASSPGTSTLQIEQYF
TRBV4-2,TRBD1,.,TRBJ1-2,TGTGCCAGCAGCCAAGATTTGGACAGGGGCTTCTACACCTTC,CASSQDLDRGFYTF
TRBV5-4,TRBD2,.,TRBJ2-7,TGTGCCAGCAGCTTACAGAGCGGGAGAACCTTAACGTCCGAGCAGTACTTC,CASSLQSGRTLTSEQYF
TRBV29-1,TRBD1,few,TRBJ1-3,TGCAGCGCCGCCGGGACAGGGAAAAGCTCTGGAAACACCATATATTTT,CSAAGTGKSSGNTIYF
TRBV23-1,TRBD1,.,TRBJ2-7,TGCGCCAGCAGACGCGGACAGGGTGGCTCCTACGAGCAGTACTTC,CASRRGQGGSYEQYF
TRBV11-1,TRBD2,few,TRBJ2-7,TGTGCCAGCAGCCCTAGCGGGAGGGCCCACGAGCAGTACTTC,CASSPSGRAHEQYF
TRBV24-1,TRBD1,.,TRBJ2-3,TGTGCCACCAGATCGACAGGGTCCACAGATACGCAGTATTTT,CATRSTGSTDTQYF
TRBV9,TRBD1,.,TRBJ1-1,TGTGCCAGCAGCCCCGGGACAGTTCGAGCTGAAGCTTTCTTT,CASSPGTVRAEAFF
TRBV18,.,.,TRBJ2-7,TGTGCCAGCTCACCACACTTACAGGGAACCCACGAGCAGTACTTC,CASSPHLQGTHEQYF
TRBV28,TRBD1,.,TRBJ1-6,TGTGCCAGCAGTTACAACAGGGGGTGGCCACCCCTCCACTTT,CASSYNRGWPPLHF
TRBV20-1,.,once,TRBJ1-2,TGCAGTGCTAGACTCCCTAATGGCTACACCTTC,CSARLPNGYTF
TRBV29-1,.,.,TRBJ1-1,TGCAGCGTTGATACGGGATTGGGCACTGAAGCTTTCTTT,CSVDTGLGTEAFF
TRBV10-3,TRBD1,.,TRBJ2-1,TGTGCCATCAGTGAGTACCGGGACAGGGGGTCTAGTGAGCAGTTCTTC,CAISEYRDRGSSEQFF
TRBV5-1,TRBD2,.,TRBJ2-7,TGCGCCAGCAGCTTGGAAGAAGCGGGAGTGGGCGAGCAGTACTTC,CASSLEEAGVGEQYF
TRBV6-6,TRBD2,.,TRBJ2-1,TGTGCCAGCAATCCGTACGGGACTAGCGGGGACAATGAGCAGTTCTTC,CASNPYGTSGDNEQFF
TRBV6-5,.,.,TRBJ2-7,TGTGCCAGCAGTTACTCGGGCAGGGCTGGCGAGCAGTACTTC,CASSYSGRAGEQYF
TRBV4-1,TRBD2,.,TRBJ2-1,TGCGCCAGCAGCGAAAGAGGACTAGCGGGCTCCTACAATGAGCAGTTCTTC,CASSERGLAGSYNEQFF
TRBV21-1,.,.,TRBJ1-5,TGTGCCAGCCTCCGGGACAGGGGAGGTAGTTGGTATAGCAATCAGCCCCAGCATTTT,CASLRDRGGSWYSNQPQHF